The TCR beta chain described here comes from a study of cytomegalovirus exposure and HLA in healthy donors. Overall study findings and caveats: Productive rates of about 87% or about 30% were seen for most TCR beta V segments in an earlier analysis.

There are a few counts of this clone. Its antigen is currently unknown. The trim removed 0 bases at V and 5 bases at J, leaving 3 bases unmatched. The CDR3 contains 15 residues. The germline V gene has CDR1 SGHNT and CDR2 YYREEE (reference sequence). The PCR used 60 Vbeta and 13 Jbeta primers. Generated by immunoSEQ multiplex PCR, the TCRdb table keeps only in-frame clones and is missing some. Seen here are about 120,000 clones, roughly 8.6% observed once, and the top ten hold around 6%. The gene calls are TRBV5-4 and TRBJ2-5; 11 bases are shared with TRBD2. The clonotype comes from a woman aged 40 to 55 in good health and CMV-seropositive. The material sequenced was PBMCs. CDR3 sequence: CASSLAIAGGETQYF. CDR3 bases: TGTGCCAGCAGCTTGGCAATAGCGGGGGGGGAGACCCAGTACTTC. The full variable domain, in which reference TRBV5-4 and TRBJ2-5 provide the parts outside the CDR3, is ETGVTQSPTHLIKTRGQQVTLRCSSQSGHNTVSWYQQALGQGPQFIFQYYREEENGRGNFPPRFSGLQFPNYSSELNVNALELDDSALYLCASSLAIAGGETQYFGPGTRLLVL.